The 8 T cell receptor beta chains presented below share a single source sample, sequenced in a study of spatial heterogeneity in lung cancer. One entry per CDR3 protein, called by TCRdb with MiXCR from the 5' RACE reads. Found here are about 18,000 distinct CDR3 sequences, approximately 18% of them singletons; the top ten hold around 15%. The time point was: sample taken at primary tumor resection. From tumor, nontumor lung or frozen PBMC, whole RNA was taken unsorted for sequencing. Here the sequenced sample was PBMCs, taken at surgery. The receptors originated from a male donor with early-stage non-small cell lung cancer.

The V call is TRBV9, the J call TRBJ2-3; no definite D call. CDR1 is SGDLS and CDR2 is YYNGEE in the germline V gene. The CDR3 length is 12 residues. V lost 2 bases and J 6 bases, leaving 7 bases between the germline ends. The chain's CDR3 is CASSVDADTQYF. As DNA, the CDR3 is TGTGCCAGCAGCGTCGACGCCGATACGCAGTATTTT. Drawing the rest from reference TRBV9 and TRBJ2-3, the complete variable domain is DSGVTQTPKHLITATGQRVTLRCSPRSGDLSVYWYQQSLDQGLQFLIQYYNGEERAKGNILERFSAQQFPDLHSELNLSSLELGDSALYFCASSVDADTQYFGPGTRLTVL.

In this sample, this clonotype turned up many times. The rearrangement uses TRBV5-6 and TRBJ2-6; TRBD2 matches 7 bases. The CDR3 covers 19 residues. The V gene end was trimmed by 1 base and the J gene end by 0 bases; junction bases not matched to a gene: 10. Germline V gene lookup returns CDR1 SGHDT and CDR2 YYEEEE. CDR3 in DNA: TGTGCCAGCAGCTTGCCAATAGGACTAGTCAACTCTGGGGCCAACGTCCTGACTTTC. Its protein product is CASSLPIGLVNSGANVLTF.

The table lists this clonotype with a few counts. This chain joins TRBV3-1 and TRBJ2-7; 9 bases are a match to TRBD1. CDR1 is LGHDT and CDR2 is YNNKEL in the germline V gene (reference sequence). The length of the CDR3 is 13 residues. The junction had 5 bases not matched to a gene; V was cut back by 8 bases and J by 3 bases. This chain's CDR3 is CASARQGGYEQYF. As DNA, the CDR3 is TGTGCCAGCGCCAGACAGGGGGGCTACGAGCAGTACTTC.

This clonotype appeared many times. The chain couples TRBV11-2 to TRBJ2-1; possible D gene TRBD2, 5 bases. Germline-derived CDR1 and CDR2 are SGHAT and FQNNGV. Trimming left V 2 bases short and J 6 bases short, with 11 bases between. The CDR3 contains 14 residues. The CDR3 region is CASSLLASRNEQFF. The CDR3 DNA reads as TGTGCCAGCAGCTTACTAGCCTCCCGCAATGAGCAGTTCTTC.

The chain joins TRBV5-1 to TRBJ1-1; 8 nucleotides agree with TRBD1. The germline CDR1 and CDR2 sequences are SGHRS and YFSETQ. V lost 5 bases, J lost 6 bases, and 9 bases stayed unmatched. The CDR3 sequence is 14 residues long. Here the CDR3 DNA reads TGCGCCAGCAGTTCGACAGGGGATGTGGCTGAAGCTTTCTTT. It specifies CASSSTGDVAEAFF. Full variable domain (rest looked up from reference TRBV5-1 and TRBJ1-1): KAGVTQTPRYLIKTRGQQVTLSCSPISGHRSVSWYQQTPGQGLQFLFEYFSETQRNKGNFPGRFSGRQFSNSRSEMNVSTLELGDSALYLCASSSTGDVAEAFFGQGTRLTVV.

This clonotype was counted a single time. This chain uses TRBV7-2 with TRBJ2-2; D remains unclear. CDR1 SGHTA and CDR2 FQGNSA come from the germline V gene. The CDR3 covers 13 residues. Deletions cut 1 base from V and 5 bases from J, with 5 bases between. The CDR3 nucleotides are TGTGCCAGCAGCTTAGGGGGTACCGGGGAGCTGTTTTTT. This sequence encodes CASSLGGTGELFF.

V usage is TRBV7-2 and J usage is TRBJ1-6; TRBD1 might be the D (6 bases). The CDR3 is 14 residues long. Germline CDR1 reads SGHTA; CDR2 reads FQGNSA. Trimming shortened V by 4 bases and J by 10 bases, and 14 bases separated the two germline ends. Written as DNA, the CDR3 is TGTGCCAGCAGCTCGCTTCCGGGACAATCACCCCTCCACTTT. It codes for CASSSLPGQSPLHF.

This clonotype was detected only once. J is TRBJ2-3 and V is TRBV18, with a possible D match to TRBD1 (6 bases). V gave up 3 bases and J gave up 1 base, with 11 bases separating them. Germline CDR1 KGHSH, CDR2 LQKENI. CDR3 length: 15 amino acids. DNA of the CDR3: TGTGCCAGCTCACCCAGAAGACAGGGCACAGATACGCAGTATTTT. As protein: CASSPRRQGTDTQYF.